The entry below describes one T cell receptor (beta chain). Its antigen specificity is not known. No quality values exist for individual bases; no much larger clone is one base distant. This sample is part of a study of blood T cell repertoires in COVID-19 (dated by TCRdb to about 2020). With regard to the full study: Samples covering the acute and convalescent phases of COVID-19 were provided by collaborators in the United States, Italy and Spain. Samples were obtained from the ongoing ImmuneRACE study (first 160 participants) and from 1,254 subjects provided by 6 global collaborators. A freely available public database, intended as a resource for researchers studying the immune response to SARS-CoV-2, is where the repertoires were released. The material from the prospective study consisted of cDNA or gDNA derived from T cells, B-cell-depleted T cells, or PBMCs. A de-identified subject ID, COVID-19 status, age in years and sex were almost always included in the sample metadata. Deeply sampled blood TCRbeta repertoires from subjects exposed to, actively infected with, or recovered from COVID-19 were included in the dataset. Where available, HLA class I and class II types were obtained from metadata supplied by the sample provider rather than from assay-based typing.

One collaborating source in Seattle enrolled patients during active infection and followed them longitudinally through the course of disease. Collaborating institutions collected whole blood in K2EDTA tubes following their own protocols. For TCRbeta analysis, collaborator samples were shipped as frozen whole blood, as isolated PBMCs, or as DNA extracted from either sample type. Via the germline V gene, CDR1 is SGHTA and CDR2 FQGNSA. V gives up 8 bases and J gives up 6 bases, and the segment between their germline ends measures 7 bases. Counted from cysteine to phenylalanine, this CDR3 has 11 amino acids. Left in the record is the CDR3 DNA by itself, 33 bases read in frame from the first base. TCRbeta CDR3 regions were amplified from genomic DNA using the immunoSEQ Assay, a bias-controlled multiplex PCR. The source study handled its data this way. Nucleated cell counts per sample were estimated from amplification of reference gene primers within the assay. To quantify the absolute abundance of each unique TCRbeta CDR3 rearrangement, sequence reads were collapsed and filtered. For each sample, productive Simpson clonality was calculated as the square root of Simpson's diversity index over productive rearrangements. TCRdb retrieved this table from immuneACCESS and kept in-frame rearrangements only. Not all clones are present; in checked studies, unresolved V genes account for under half, and no reason is known for the remainder. V and J calls and clone size are copied from that table; D and trimming were computed from the DNA. The sample profile shows roughly 350,000 clones; 87% of them were found once. About 10% of the sample is held by the ten biggest clonotypes.

The paper's findings and limits, for the study overall: Clinical and demographic metadata were provided uncurated, with the amount varying by source and participant.

The sequencing sample was made of peripheral blood. This clonotype originated in a woman in her thirties with COVID-19, enrolled during active disease. Here the chain combines TRBV7-2 and TRBJ2-2; the D segment cannot be called with confidence. The nucleotide sequence is given as TGTGCCAGCCGAGTTGCCGGGGAGCTGTTTTTT. Its protein is CASRVAGELFF.